The present TCR beta chain was sequenced within a study of patients and donors after allogeneic stem cell transplantation (TCRdb year 2020). V has 3 bases trimmed and J has 5 bases trimmed; junction bases matching no gene number 6. The CDR3 contains 15 residues, cysteine and phenylalanine counted. Just CDR3 DNA is preserved here, 45 bases in frame from base 1. This clonotype was counted between two and nine times. Its antigen is not yet known. Base qualities are missing; no much larger clone stands one base away. Libraries were made using RT-PCR. The sequencing machine was a NextSeq 550. TCRdb trimmed public reads at Q25 via fastp, called clones via MiXCR and kept in-frame beta chains. Every entry covers one CDR3 protein and lists the most common genes and DNA from its rows. Within this sample are roughly 250,000 distinct CDR3 sequences, with 13% to 15% of them counted one time only. The ten top clones hold around 10% of the sample.

This receptor was obtained from a human donor who was either an allogeneic HSCT recipient or a stem cell or donor lymphocyte infusion donor (not recorded which). It is not recorded whose cells these are; they may come from a transplant donor. The sequenced sample consisted of blood, either unsorted or a sorted T cell fraction (not recorded which). This sequence uses TRBV12-3 or TRBV12-4 and TRBJ2-4; 8 bases in the middle match TRBD2. This receptor has the CDR3 CASSFHGRVQNIQYF. The nucleotides read TGTGCCAGCAGTTTCCACGGGAGGGTCCAAAACATTCAGTACTTC.